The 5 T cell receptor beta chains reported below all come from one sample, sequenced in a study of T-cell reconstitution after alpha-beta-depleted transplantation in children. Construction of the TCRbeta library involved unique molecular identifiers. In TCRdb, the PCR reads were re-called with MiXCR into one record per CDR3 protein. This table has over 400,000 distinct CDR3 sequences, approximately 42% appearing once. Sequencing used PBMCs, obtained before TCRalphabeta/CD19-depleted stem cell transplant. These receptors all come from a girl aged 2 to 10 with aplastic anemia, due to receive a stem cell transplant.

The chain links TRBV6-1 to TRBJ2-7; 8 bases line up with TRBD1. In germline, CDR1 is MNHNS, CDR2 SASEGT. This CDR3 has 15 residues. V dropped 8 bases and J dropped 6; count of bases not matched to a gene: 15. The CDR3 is CASGPRPGQVGEQYF. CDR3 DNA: TGTGCCAGCGGGCCTCGACCGGGACAGGTTGGCGAGCAGTACTTC.

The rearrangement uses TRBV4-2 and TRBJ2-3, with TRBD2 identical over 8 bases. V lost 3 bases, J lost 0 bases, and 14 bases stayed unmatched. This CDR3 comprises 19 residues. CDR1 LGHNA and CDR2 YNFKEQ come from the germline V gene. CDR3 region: CASSQVFRGGETSTDTQYF. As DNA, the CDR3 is TGTGCCAGCAGCCAGGTCTTTCGGGGGGGAGAGACTAGCACAGATACGCAGTATTTT.

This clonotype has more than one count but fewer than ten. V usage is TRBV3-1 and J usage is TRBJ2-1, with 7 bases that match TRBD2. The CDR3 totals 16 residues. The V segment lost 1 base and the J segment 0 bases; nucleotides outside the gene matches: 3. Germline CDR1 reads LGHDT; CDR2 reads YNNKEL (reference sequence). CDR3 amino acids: CASSQGLAASYNEQFF. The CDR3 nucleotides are TGTGCCAGCAGCCAAGGCCTAGCGGCCTCCTACAATGAGCAGTTCTTC.

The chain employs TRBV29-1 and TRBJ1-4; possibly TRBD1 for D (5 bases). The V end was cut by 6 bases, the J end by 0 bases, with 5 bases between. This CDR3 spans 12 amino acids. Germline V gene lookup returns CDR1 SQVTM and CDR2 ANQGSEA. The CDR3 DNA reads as TGCAGCGTACAGGCAACTAATGAAAAACTGTTTTTT. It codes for CSVQATNEKLFF.

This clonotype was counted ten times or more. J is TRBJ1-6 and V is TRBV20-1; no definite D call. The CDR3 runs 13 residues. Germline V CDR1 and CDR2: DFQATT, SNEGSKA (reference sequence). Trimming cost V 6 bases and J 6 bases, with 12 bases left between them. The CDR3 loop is CSAPVEINSPLHF. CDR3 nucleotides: TGCAGTGCCCCGGTTGAGATTAATTCACCCCTCCACTTT.